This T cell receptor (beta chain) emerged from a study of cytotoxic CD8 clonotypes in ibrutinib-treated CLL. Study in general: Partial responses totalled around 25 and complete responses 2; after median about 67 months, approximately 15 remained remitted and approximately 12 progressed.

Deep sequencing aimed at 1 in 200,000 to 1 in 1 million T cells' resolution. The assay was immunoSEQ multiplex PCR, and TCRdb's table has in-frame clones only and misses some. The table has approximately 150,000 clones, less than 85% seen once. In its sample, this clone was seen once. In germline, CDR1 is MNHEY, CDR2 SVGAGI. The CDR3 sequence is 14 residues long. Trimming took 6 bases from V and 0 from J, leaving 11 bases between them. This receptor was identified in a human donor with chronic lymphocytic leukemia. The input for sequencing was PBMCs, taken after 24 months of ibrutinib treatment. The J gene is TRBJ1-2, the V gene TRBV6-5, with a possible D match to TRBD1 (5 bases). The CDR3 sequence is CASRKGTSNYGYTF. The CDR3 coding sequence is TGTGCCAGCAGAAAGGGGACTTCTAACTATGGCTACACCTTC.